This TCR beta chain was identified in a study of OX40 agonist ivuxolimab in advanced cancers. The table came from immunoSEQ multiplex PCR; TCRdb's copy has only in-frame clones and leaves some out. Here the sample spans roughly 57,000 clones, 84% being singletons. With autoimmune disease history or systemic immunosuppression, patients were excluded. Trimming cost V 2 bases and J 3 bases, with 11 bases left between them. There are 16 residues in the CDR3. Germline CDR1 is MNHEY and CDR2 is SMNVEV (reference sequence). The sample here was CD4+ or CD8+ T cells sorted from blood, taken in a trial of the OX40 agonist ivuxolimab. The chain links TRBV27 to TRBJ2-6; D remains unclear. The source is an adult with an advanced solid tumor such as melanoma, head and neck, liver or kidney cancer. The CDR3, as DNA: TGTGCCAGCAGTTTAGAAGGGCATAGTGGGGCCAACGTCCTGACTTTC. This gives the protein CASSLEGHSGANVLTF.